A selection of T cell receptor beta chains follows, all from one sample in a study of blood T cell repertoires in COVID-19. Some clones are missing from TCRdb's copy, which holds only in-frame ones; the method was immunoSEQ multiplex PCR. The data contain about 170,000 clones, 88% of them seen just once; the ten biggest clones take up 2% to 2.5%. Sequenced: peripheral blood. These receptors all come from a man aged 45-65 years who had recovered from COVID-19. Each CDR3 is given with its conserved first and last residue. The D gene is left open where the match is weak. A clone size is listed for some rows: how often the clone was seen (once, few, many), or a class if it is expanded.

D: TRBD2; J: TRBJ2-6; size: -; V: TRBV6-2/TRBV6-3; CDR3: CASSGTSGGPFSGANVLTF; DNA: TGTGCCAGCAGCGGGACTAGCGGGGGGCCCTTCTCTGGGGCCAACGTCCTGACTTTC
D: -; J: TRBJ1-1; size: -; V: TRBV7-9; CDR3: CASSLGGTPEAFF; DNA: TGTGCCAGCAGCTTGGGGGGGACCCCTGAAGCTTTCTTT
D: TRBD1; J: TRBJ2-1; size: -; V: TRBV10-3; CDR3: CAISASPDRGGGEQFF; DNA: TGTGCCATCAGTGCCTCACCGGACAGGGGGGGTGGTGAGCAGTTCTTC
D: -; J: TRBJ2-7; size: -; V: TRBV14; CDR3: CASSQVQGLSYEQYF; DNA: TGTGCCAGCAGCCAAGTACAGGGCCTCTCCTACGAGCAGTACTTC
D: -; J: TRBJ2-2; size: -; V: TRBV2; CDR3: CASRREANTGELFF; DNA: TGTGCCAGTAGGAGAGAAGCGAACACCGGGGAGCTGTTTTTT
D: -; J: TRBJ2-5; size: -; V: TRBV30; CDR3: CAWSVIQETQYF; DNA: TGTGCCTGGAGTGTCATTCAAGAGACCCAGTACTTC
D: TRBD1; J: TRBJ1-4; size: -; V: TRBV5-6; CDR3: CASSLRTGDNEKLFF; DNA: TGTGCCAGCAGCTTGCGAACAGGGGACAATGAAAAACTGTTTTTT
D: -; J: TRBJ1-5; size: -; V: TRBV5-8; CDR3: CASSLGQVNNQPQHF; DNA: TGTGCCAGCAGCCTGGGGCAGGTTAACAATCAGCCCCAGCATTTT
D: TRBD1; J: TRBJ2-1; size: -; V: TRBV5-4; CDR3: CASSFGTDNYNEQFF; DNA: TGTGCCAGCAGCTTCGGGACAGATAACTACAATGAGCAGTTCTTC
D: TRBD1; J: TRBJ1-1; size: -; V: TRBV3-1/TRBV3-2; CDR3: CASSTSPQGAEAFF; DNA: TGTGCCAGCAGCACGAGTCCACAGGGGGCCGAAGCTTTCTTT
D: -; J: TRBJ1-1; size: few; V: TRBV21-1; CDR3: CASSLDRVNTEAFF; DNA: TGTGCCAGCAGCCTTGACAGGGTGAACACTGAAGCTTTCTTT
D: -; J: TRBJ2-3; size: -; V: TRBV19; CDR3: CASSRQGPTDTQYF; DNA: TGTGCCAGTAGTAGGCAGGGCCCCACAGATACGCAGTATTTT
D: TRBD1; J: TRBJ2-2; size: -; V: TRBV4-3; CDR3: CASSPRVAGGANTGELFF; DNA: TGCGCCAGCAGCCCTAGGGTCGCAGGGGGCGCGAACACCGGGGAGCTGTTTTTT
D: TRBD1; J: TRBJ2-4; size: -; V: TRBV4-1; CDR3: CASSQVTRDRWSKNIQYF; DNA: TGCGCCAGCAGCCAAGTAACCAGGGACAGGTGGTCCAAAAACATTCAGTACTTC
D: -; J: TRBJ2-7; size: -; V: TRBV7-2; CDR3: CASSLGLAPYEQYF; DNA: TGTGCCAGCAGCTTAGGACTGGCCCCCTACGAGCAGTACTTC
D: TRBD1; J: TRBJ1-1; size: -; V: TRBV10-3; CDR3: CAISARQGAMNTEAFF; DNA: TGTGCCATCAGTGCCCGACAGGGGGCAATGAACACTGAAGCTTTCTTT
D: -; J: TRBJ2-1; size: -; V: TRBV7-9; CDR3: CASSLERRSNYNEQFF; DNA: TGTGCCAGCAGCTTAGAAAGGCGGAGCAACTACAATGAGCAGTTCTTC
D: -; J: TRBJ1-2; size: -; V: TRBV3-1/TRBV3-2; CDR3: CASSHGGSMLANYGYTF; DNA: TGTGCCAGCAGCCACGGTGGTTCTATGCTTGCTAACTATGGCTACACCTTC
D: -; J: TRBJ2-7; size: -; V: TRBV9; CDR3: CASSPPNGDEQYF; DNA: TGTGCCAGCAGCCCTCCAAACGGGGACGAGCAGTACTTC
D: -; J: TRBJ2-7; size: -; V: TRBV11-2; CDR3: CASSLDSYEQYF; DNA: TGTGCCAGCAGCTTAGACAGCTACGAGCAGTACTTC
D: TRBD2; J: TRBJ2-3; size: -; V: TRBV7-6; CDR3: CASSLALAGSTDTQYF; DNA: TGTGCCAGCAGCTTAGCTCTAGCGGGAAGCACAGATACGCAGTATTTT
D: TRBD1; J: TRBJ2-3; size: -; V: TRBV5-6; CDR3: CASSLPRDRGTDTQYF; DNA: TGTGCCAGCAGCTTGCCCCGGGACAGGGGTACAGATACGCAGTATTTT
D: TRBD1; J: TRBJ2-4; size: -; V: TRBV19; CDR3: CASSRRQGALVKNIQYF; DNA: TGTGCCAGTAGTAGGAGACAGGGGGCGCTGGTCAAAAACATTCAGTACTTC
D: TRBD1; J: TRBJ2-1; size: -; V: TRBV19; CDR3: CASRDRGASGLYNEQFF; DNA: TGTGCCAGTAGGGACAGGGGGGCTAGCGGGCTTTACAATGAGCAGTTCTTC
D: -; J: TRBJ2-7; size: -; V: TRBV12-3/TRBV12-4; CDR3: CASSLVREYEQYF; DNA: TGTGCCAGCAGTTTGGTCAGGGAATACGAGCAGTACTTC
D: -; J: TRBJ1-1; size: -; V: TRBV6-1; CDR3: CASSQTSNTEAFF; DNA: TGTGCCAGCAGTCAAACAAGTAACACTGAAGCTTTCTTT
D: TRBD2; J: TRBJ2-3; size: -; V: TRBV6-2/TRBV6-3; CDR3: CASSANLLAVDTQYF; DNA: TGTGCCAGCAGCGCCAATCTTCTAGCGGTGGATACGCAGTATTTT
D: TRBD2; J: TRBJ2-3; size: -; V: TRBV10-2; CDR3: CASSESTGLAGGPDTQYF; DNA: TGCGCCAGCAGTGAGTCGACTGGACTAGCGGGAGGACCAGATACGCAGTATTTT
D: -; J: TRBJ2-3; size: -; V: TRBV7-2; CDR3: CASSSQVLRDTQYF; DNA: TGTGCCAGCAGCTCACAGGTCCTCAGGGATACGCAGTATTTT
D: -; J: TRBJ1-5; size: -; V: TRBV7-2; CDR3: CASSLTGDQPQHF; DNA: TGTGCCAGCAGCTTGACAGGCGATCAGCCCCAGCATTTT
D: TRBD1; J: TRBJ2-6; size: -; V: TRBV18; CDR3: CASSPRTGGAGANVLTF; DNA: TGTGCCAGCTCTCCTCGGACAGGGGGCGCTGGGGCCAACGTCCTGACTTTC
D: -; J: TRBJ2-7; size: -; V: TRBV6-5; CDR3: CASRPGEAYEQYF; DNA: TGTGCCAGCAGGCCGGGAGAGGCATACGAGCAGTACTTC
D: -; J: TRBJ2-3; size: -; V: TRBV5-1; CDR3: CASSLVLSGRRDTQYF; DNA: TGCGCCAGCAGCTTGGTCCTGTCGGGGAGGAGGGATACGCAGTATTTT
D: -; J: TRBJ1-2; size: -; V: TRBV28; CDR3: CASSVLGMDYGYTF; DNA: TGTGCCAGCAGTGTCTTGGGCATGGACTATGGCTACACCTTC
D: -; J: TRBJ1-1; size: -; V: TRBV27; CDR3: CASRNRVNTEAFF; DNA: TGTGCCAGCAGAAACAGGGTGAACACTGAAGCTTTCTTT
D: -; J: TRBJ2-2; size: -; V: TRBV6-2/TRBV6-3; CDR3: CASSLGPAGTGELFF; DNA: TGTGCCAGCAGTCTCGGACCCGCGGGGACCGGGGAGCTGTTTTTT
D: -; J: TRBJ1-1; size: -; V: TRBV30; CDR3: CAWSVRRQMNTEAFF; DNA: TGTGCCTGGAGTGTGAGGAGACAGATGAACACTGAAGCTTTCTTT
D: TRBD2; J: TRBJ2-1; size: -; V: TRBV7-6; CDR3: CASSLGSSGGSPASYNEQFF; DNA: TGTGCCAGCAGCTTAGGGAGTTCGGGAGGATCCCCGGCCTCCTACAATGAGCAGTTCTTC
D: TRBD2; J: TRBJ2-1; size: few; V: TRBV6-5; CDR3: CASSYERLAAQFF; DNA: TGTGCCAGCAGTTACGAGCGGCTAGCGGCCCAGTTCTTC
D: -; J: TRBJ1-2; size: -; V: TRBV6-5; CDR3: CASSYSTSNYGYTF; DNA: TGTGCCAGCAGTTATTCCACATCGAACTATGGCTACACCTTC
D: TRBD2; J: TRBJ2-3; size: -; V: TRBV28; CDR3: CASSRFGGAFSDTQYF; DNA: TGTGCCAGCAGCCGATTCGGGGGGGCATTTTCAGATACGCAGTATTTT